This entry concerns a single T cell receptor (beta chain). The sample originates from a study of T cell responses to AZD1222 COVID-19 vaccine. Generated by immunoSEQ multiplex PCR, the TCRdb table keeps only in-frame clones and is missing some. The sample lists nearly 200,000 clones; approximately 94% were seen once. The TCR was taken from an adult who received the AZD1222 COVID-19 vaccine. Sequencing was performed on peripheral blood, taken 28 days after the second AZD1222 dose.

The CDR3 DNA reads TGTGCCAGCTTTCGGGGTAGGGGTGCAACTAATGAAAAACTGTTTTTT. It is translated as CASFRGRGATNEKLFF. The gene calls are TRBV5-6 and TRBJ1-4, with D possibly TRBD1 on 5 matching bases. Germline lookup yields CDR1 SGHDT and CDR2 YYEEEE. CDR3 length: 16 residues. Trimming stripped 7 bases from V and 0 bases from J, with 16 bases between.